This TCR beta chain is drawn from a study of monozygotic twins with inflammatory bowel disease. Study results and caveats: Patient repertoires may have gained variability from differing immunosuppressive treatments. Twins with IBD had fewer clonotypes in common with others than healthy twins, particularly during disease activity. Diversity of TCRbeta measured by inverse Simpson was lower in IBD patients than in healthy co-twins.

Germline lookup yields CDR1 SQVTM and CDR2 ANQGSEA. This CDR3 has 11 amino acids. Reprocessing the 5' RACE reads, TCRdb reports a single entry for every CDR3 protein and omits DNA. The sample has 400,000 to 500,000 distinct CDR3 sequences. About this clonotype: Its specificity is unknown.

The chain employs TRBV29-1 and TRBJ1-2. The source material was blood. The sequence was obtained from a human donor with ulcerative colitis or Crohn's disease, or a healthy co-twin of an affected twin (not recorded which). CDR3 loop: CSVGGDYGYTF.